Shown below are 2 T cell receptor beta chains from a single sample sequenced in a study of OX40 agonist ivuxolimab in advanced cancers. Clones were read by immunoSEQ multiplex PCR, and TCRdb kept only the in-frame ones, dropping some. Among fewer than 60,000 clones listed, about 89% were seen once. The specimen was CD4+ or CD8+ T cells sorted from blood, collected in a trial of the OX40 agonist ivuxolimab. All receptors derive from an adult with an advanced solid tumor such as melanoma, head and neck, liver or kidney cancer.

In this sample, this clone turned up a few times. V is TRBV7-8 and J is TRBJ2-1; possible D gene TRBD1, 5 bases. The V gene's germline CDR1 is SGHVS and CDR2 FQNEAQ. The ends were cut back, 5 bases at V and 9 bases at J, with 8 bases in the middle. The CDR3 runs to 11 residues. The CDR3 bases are TGTGCCAGCAGCCCTAGGGGTGAGCAGTTCTTC. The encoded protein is CASSPRGEQFF.

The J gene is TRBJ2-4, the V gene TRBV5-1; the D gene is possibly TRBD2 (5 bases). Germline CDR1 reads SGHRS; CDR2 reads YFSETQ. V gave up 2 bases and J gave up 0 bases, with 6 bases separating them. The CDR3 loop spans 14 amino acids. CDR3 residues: CASSFGLAKNIQYF. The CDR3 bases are TGCGCCAGCAGCTTTGGACTAGCCAAAAACATTCAGTACTTC.